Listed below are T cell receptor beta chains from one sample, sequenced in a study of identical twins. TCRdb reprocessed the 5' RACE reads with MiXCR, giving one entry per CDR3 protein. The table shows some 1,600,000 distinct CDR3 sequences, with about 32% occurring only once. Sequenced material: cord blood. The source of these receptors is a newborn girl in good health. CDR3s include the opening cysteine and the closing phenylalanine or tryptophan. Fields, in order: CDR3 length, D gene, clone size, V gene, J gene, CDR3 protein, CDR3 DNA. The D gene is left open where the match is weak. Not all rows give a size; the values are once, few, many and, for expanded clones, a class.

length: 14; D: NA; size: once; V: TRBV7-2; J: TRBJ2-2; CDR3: CAGSLIPLGVELFF; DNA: TGTGCCGGCAGCTTAATCCCACTAGGAGTGGAGCTGTTTTTT
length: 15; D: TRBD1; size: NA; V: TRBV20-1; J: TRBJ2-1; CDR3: CSARPGTGFHNERFF; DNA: TGCAGTGCGCGACCGGGGACAGGGTTTCACAATGAGCGGTTCTTC
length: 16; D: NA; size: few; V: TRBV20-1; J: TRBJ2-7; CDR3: CSASPSRRTLPYEQYF; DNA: TGCAGTGCTAGCCCCTCTCGGAGGACACTTCCCTACGAGCAGTACTTC
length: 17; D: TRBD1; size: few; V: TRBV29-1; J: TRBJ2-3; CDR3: CSVEAAVPGQEGDTQYF; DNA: TGCAGCGTTGAAGCCGCCGTTCCGGGACAGGAGGGAGATACGCAGTATTTT
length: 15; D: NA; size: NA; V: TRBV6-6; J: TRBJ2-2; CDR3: CASRPWTENTGELFF; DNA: TGTGCCAGCAGGCCCTGGACGGAGAACACCGGGGAGCTGTTTTTT
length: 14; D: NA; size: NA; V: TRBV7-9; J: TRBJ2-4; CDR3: CASATIGTENIQYF; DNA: TGTGCCAGCGCGACTATCGGAACCGAAAACATTCAGTACTTC
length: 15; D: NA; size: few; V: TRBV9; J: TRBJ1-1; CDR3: CASSVGGFWETEAFF; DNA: TGTGCCAGCAGCGTAGGAGGGTTTTGGGAAACTGAAGCTTTCTTT
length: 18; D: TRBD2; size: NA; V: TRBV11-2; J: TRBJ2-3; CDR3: CASSLVLAGLSSTDTQYF; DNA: TGTGCCAGCAGCTTAGTTCTAGCGGGGTTGTCTAGCACAGATACGCAGTATTTT
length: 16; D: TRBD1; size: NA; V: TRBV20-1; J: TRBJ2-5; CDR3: CSARDYRGQGIHERYF; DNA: TGCAGTGCTAGAGATTATCGGGGACAGGGGATCCACGAGCGGTACTTC
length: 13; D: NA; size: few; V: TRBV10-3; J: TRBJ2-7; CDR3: CAISQGNSYEQYF; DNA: TGTGCCATCAGTCAAGGTAACTCCTACGAGCAGTACTTC
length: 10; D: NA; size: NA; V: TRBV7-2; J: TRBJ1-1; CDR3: CASSLASAFF; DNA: TGTGCCAGCAGCCTAGCCTCCGCTTTCTTT
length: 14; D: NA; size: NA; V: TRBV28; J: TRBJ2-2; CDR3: CASTSAPSPGELFF; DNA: TGTGCCAGCACCTCAGCTCCTAGCCCCGGGGAGCTGTTTTTT
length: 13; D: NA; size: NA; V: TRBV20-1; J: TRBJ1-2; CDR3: CSARSSGLYGYTF; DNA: TGCAGTGCTAGGTCTAGCGGTTTGTATGGCTACACCTTC
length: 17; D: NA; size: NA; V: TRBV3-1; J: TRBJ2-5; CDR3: CASSQDNTASLQETQYF; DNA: TGTGCCAGCAGCCAAGACAACACGGCTAGCCTTCAAGAGACCCAGTACTTC
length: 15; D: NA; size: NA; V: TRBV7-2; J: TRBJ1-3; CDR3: CASSLGRDPGATIYF; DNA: TGTGCCAGCAGCTTAGGCCGGGACCCGGGAGCCACCATATATTTT
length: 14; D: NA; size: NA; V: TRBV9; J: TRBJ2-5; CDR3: CASSVDTLAETQYF; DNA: TGTGCCAGCAGCGTAGATACGTTGGCGGAGACCCAGTACTTC
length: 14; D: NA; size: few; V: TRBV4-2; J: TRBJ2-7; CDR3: CASSQRATVYEQYF; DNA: TGTGCCAGCAGCCAACGAGCGACAGTTTACGAGCAGTACTTC
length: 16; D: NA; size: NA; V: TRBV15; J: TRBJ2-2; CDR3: CATSRDVTRSVLELFF; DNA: TGTGCCACCAGCAGAGATGTAACAAGATCGGTGCTGGAGCTGTTTTTT
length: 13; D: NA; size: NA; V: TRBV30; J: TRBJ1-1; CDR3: CAWGKRMNTEAFF; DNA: TGTGCCTGGGGGAAAAGGATGAACACTGAAGCTTTCTTT
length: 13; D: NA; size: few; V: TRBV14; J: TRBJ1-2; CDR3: CASSQQRGSGYTF; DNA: TGTGCCAGCAGCCAACAACGGGGCTCTGGCTACACCTTC
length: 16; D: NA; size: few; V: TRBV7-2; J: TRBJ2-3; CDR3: CASSPQQRLSTDTQYF; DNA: TGTGCCAGCAGCCCGCAGCAGCGCTTAAGCACAGATACGCAGTATTTT
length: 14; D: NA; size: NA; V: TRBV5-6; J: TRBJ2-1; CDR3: CASSSNPTGETQFF; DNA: TGTGCCAGCAGCTCGAACCCGACGGGAGAGACCCAGTTCTTC
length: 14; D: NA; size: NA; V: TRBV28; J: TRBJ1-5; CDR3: CASSPGDRDQPQHF; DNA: TGTGCCAGCAGTCCCGGGGACCGGGATCAGCCCCAGCATTTT
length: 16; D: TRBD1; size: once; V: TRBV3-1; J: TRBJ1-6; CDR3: CASSLSGTGGNSPLHF; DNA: TGTGCCAGCAGCCTCAGCGGGACAGGGGGTAATTCACCCCTCCACTTT
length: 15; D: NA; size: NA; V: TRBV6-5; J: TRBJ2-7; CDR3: CASSYSVGDYNEQYF; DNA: TGTGCCAGCAGTTACTCAGTCGGGGATTACAATGAGCAGTACTTC
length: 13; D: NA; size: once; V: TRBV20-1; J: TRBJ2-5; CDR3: CSARQGLDETQYF; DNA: TGCAGTGCGAGACAGGGACTGGACGAGACCCAGTACTTC
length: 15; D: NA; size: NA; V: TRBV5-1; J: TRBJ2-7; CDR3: CASSVPGLPPYEQYF; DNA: TGCGCCAGCAGCGTACCGGGACTCCCCCCCTACGAGCAGTACTTC
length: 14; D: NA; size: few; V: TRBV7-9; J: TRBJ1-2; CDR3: CASSSGPTEDGYTF; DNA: TGTGCCAGCAGCTCTGGGCCAACGGAGGATGGCTACACCTTC
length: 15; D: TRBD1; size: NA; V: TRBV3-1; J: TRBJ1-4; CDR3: CASSQWGTEHEKLFF; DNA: TGTGCCAGCAGCCAATGGGGGACAGAACACGAAAAACTGTTTTTT
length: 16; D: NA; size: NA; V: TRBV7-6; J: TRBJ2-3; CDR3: CASSPLMLPITDTQYF; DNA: TGTGCCAGCAGCCCTCTCATGCTACCCATCACAGATACGCAGTATTTT
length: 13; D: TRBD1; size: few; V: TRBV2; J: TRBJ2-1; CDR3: CAIRFGQANEQFF; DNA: TGTGCCATACGATTCGGACAGGCCAATGAGCAGTTCTTC
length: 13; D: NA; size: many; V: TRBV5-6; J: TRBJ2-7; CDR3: CASSPLGVYEQYF; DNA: TGTGCCAGCAGCCCCCTGGGGGTCTACGAGCAGTACTTC
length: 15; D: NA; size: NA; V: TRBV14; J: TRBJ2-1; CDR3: CASSQVLRRPSHRFF; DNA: TGTGCCAGCAGCCAAGTATTACGGCGTCCCTCCCACCGGTTCTTC
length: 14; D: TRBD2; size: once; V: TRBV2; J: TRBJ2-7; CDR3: CASGGLARYNEQYF; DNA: TGTGCCAGCGGGGGACTAGCGAGGTACAATGAGCAGTACTTC
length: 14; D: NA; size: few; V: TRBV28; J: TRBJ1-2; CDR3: CASSPRDKWNGYTF; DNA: TGTGCCAGCAGTCCCCGGGACAAATGGAACGGCTACACCTTC
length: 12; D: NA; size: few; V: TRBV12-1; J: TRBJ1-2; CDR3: CASSRLDYGYTF; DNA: TGTGCCAGCAGCCGCCTCGACTATGGCTACACCTTC
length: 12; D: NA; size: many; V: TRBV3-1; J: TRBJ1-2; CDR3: CASSQDVYGYTF; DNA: TGTGCCAGCAGCCAAGATGTCTATGGCTACACCTTC
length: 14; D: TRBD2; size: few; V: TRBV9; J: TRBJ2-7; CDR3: CASSVELAGGEQYF; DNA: TGTGCCAGCAGCGTAGAACTAGCGGGAGGCGAGCAGTACTTC
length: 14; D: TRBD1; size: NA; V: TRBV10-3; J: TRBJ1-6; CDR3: CAIGGTGGNSPLHF; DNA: TGTGCCATCGGGGGGACAGGAGGGAATTCACCCCTCCACTTT
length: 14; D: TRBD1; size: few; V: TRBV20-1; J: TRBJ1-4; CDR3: CSAANRGPNEKLFF; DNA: TGCAGTGCGGCAAACAGGGGACCTAATGAAAAACTGTTTTTT
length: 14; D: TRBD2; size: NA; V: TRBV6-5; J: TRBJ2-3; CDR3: CASSSGGEGDTRYF; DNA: TGTGCCAGCAGCAGCGGGGGGGAAGGAGATACGCGGTATTTT
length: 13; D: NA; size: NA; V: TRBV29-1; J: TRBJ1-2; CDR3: CSVGGSRAGGYTF; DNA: TGCAGTGTGGGGGGCTCTAGGGCGGGAGGCTACACCTTC
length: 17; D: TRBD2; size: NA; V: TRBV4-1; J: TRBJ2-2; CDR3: CASSQVFSGRATGELFF; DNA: TGCGCCAGCAGCCAAGTCTTTAGCGGGAGGGCCACCGGGGAGCTGTTTTTT
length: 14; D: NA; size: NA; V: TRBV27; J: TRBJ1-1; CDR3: CASSQTWAPTEAFF; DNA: TGTGCCAGCAGTCAAACTTGGGCGCCTACTGAAGCTTTCTTT